The T cell receptor (beta chain) described here comes from a study of control samples from healthy donors and cancer patients. Using immunoSEQ multiplex PCR, the repertoire was profiled, and TCRdb retains in-frame clones only, with some absent. The sample records tens of thousands of clones, about four fifths being singletons. This clone has a count of ten or more. This CDR3 region has 14 residues. Trimming stripped 3 bases from V and 6 bases from J, with 12 bases between. Germline assignment: CDR1 SEHNR and CDR2 FQNEAQ (reference sequence). The sequenced material came from blood. V usage is TRBV7-9 and J usage is TRBJ1-5; D unclear. This receptor was taken from a woman aged 55-70 years in good health. CDR3 sequence reads: CASSFGTEGQPQHF. As DNA, the CDR3 is TGTGCCAGCAGCTTCGGAACGGAGGGTCAGCCCCAGCATTTT.